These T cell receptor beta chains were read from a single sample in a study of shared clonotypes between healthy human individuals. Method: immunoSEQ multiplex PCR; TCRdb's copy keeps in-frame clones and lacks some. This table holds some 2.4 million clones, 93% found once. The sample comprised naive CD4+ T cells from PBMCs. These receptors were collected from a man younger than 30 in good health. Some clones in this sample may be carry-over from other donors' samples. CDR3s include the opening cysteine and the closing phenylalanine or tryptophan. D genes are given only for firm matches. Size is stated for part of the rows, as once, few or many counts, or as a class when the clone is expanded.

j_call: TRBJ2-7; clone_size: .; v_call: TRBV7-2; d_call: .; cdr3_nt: TGTGCCAGCAGCTTAGTACCCCTCTCCTACGAGCAGTACTTC; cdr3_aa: CASSLVPLSYEQYF
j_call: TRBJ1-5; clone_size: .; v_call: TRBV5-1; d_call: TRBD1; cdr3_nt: TGCGCCAGCAGCTTGGGGGGGACAGCCTATCAGCCCCAGCATTTT; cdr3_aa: CASSLGGTAYQPQHF
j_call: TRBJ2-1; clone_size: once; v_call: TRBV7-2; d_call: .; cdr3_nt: TGTGCCAGCAGCTTAGGCGGGGGCACGTCTGTGTTCTTC; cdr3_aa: CASSLGGGTSVFF
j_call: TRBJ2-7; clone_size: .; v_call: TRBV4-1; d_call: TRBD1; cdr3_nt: TGCGCCAGCAGCCACACATTTGGACAGGGGCCAGCCTACGAGCAGTACTTC; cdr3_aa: CASSHTFGQGPAYEQYF
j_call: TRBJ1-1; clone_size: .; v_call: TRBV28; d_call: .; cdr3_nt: TGTGCCAGCAGTCGACTGGGGGGCGCTTCTATAAACGCTTTCTTT; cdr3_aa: CASSRLGGASINAFF
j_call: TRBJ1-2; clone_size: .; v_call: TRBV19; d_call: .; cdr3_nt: TGTGCCAGTAGACATACAGCGCAGGGCTATGGCTACACCTTC; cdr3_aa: CASRHTAQGYGYTF
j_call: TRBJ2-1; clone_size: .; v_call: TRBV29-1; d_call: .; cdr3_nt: TGCAGCGCGCAGAGGGGGTGGGATGAGCAGTTCTTC; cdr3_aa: CSAQRGWDEQFF
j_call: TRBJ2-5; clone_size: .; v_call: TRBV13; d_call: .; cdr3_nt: TGTGCCAGCAGCTTAGCAGAACAAGAGACCCAGTACTTC; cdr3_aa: CASSLAEQETQYF
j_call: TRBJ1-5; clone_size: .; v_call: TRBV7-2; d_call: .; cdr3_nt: TGTGCCAGCAGCTTCAGTGATAGCAATCAGCCCCAGCATTTT; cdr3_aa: CASSFSDSNQPQHF
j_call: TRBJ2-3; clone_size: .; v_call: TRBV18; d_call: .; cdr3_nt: TGTGCCAGCTCCTCAGGGGTGGACGATACGCAGTATTTT; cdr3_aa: CASSSGVDDTQYF
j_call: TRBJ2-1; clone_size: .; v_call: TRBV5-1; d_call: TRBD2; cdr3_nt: TGCGCCAGCAGCCTGGGACTAGCGGGAGTTCATGAGCAGTTCTTC; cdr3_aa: CASSLGLAGVHEQFF
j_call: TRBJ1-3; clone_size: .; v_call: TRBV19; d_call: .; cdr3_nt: TGTGCCATCAAGACAGCGGGGGACACCATATATTTT; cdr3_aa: CAIKTAGDTIYF
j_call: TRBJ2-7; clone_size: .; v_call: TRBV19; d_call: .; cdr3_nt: TGTGCCAGTAGTATAAGGGTCGGGAAGAACTACGAGCAGTACTTC; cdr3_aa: CASSIRVGKNYEQYF
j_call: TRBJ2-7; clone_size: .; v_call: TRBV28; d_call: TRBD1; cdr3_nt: TGTGCCAGCTGGTGGACAGGGAGTACCGAGCAGTACTTC; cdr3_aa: CASWWTGSTEQYF
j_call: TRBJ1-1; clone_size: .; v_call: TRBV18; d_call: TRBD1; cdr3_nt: TGTGCCAGCTCGCCGGGACAGGGCCTTGAAGCTTTCTTT; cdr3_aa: CASSPGQGLEAFF